These 5 T cell receptor beta chains originate from one sample sequenced in a study of early T cells in non-severe SARS-CoV-2 infection. TCRdb re-derived calls from the 5' RACE reads in MiXCR, one entry per CDR3 protein. The table shows tens of thousands of distinct CDR3 sequences, with approximately 6.9% occurring only once. Sample: whole blood. Source of these receptors: an adult who was a healthcare worker with PCR-confirmed SARS-CoV-2 infection or an uninfected control (not recorded which).

The chain combines TRBV7-2 with TRBJ1-2, with TRBD1 as a possible D gene (6 bases). V was pared by 5 bases and J by 4 bases, with 17 bases between. The germline CDR1 and CDR2 sequences are SGHTA and FQGNSA. CDR3 length: 15 residues. The DNA of the CDR3 is TGTGCCAGCAGCCCAGGACGAGGACAGATCTATGGCTACACCTTC. Protein product: CASSPGRGQIYGYTF.

The rearrangement uses TRBV12-3 or TRBV12-4 and TRBJ2-3, with 8 nucleotides matching TRBD2. With V trimmed by 6 bases and J by 6 bases, 11 bases remained unmatched. The CDR3 is 15 residues long. CDR3 coding DNA: TGTGCCAGCAGCTTTGATCGGGGGGGGCTGGATACGCAGTATTTT. Its protein is CASSFDRGGLDTQYF.

The genes are TRBV6-6 and TRBJ2-7; D possibly uses TRBD1 or TRBD2 (7 bases each). The CDR3 is 13 amino acids. The germline V gene has CDR1 MNHNY and CDR2 SVGAGI (reference sequence). V dropped 2 bases and J dropped 5 bases, with 10 bases sitting between them. The CDR3: CASSYQGGNEQYF. CDR3 coding DNA: TGTGCCAGCAGTTACCAGGGGGGGAACGAGCAGTACTTC.

The sample holds many counts of this clonotype. The chain combines TRBV2 with TRBJ1-2; maybe TRBD1 (5 bases). The CDR3 consists of 12 residues. V lost 8 bases and J lost 3, with 10 bases in between. In germline, CDR1 is SNHLY, CDR2 FYNNEI. The CDR3 nucleotides are TGTGCCAGCGAACGGGGGGACTATGGCTACACCTTC. Translating it yields CASERGDYGYTF.

The J gene is TRBJ2-7, the V gene TRBV19; the match to TRBD1 covers 8 bases. Germline CDR1 is LNHDA and CDR2 is SQIVND (reference sequence). The junction had 9 bases not matched to a gene; V was cut back by 2 bases and J by 6 bases. The CDR3 extends over 15 amino acids. The CDR3 coding sequence is TGTGCCAGTAGTATAAAGGCCAGGGGGCCCATCGAGCAGTACTTC. It codes for CASSIKARGPIEQYF.